One sample yielded the 26 T cell receptor beta chains listed below, sequenced in a study of long-term antiretroviral therapy in people with HIV. Samples were assayed with immunoSEQ v3.0 at survey level. Sequencing used immunoSEQ multiplex PCR; TCRdb keeps in-frame clones, though not all of them. The sample records some 35,000 clones, 85% to 95% being singletons. The sample was unsorted PBMCs, taken 4.1 years after starting antiretroviral therapy. The receptors shown here come from a woman aged 45-60 years with HIV.

The rearrangement uses TRBV29-1 and TRBJ1-2; the D gene is possibly TRBD1 (6 bases). The germline V gene encodes CDR1 SQVTM and CDR2 ANQGSEA. V shed 4 bases and J shed 3 bases, with 12 bases lying between them. The length of the CDR3 is 13 residues. CDR3 nucleotide sequence: TGCAGCGTTGGTGGGAGGGGGGACTATGGCTACACCTTC. It is translated as CSVGGRGDYGYTF.

The J gene is TRBJ1-1, the V gene TRBV7-9; 8 nucleotides agree with TRBD1. With V trimmed by 5 bases and J by 0 bases, 5 bases remained unmatched. The CDR3 loop spans 15 amino acids. From germline, CDR1 is SEHNR and CDR2 FQNEAQ (reference sequence). In DNA form, the CDR3 reads TGTGCCAGCAGCGGAAGACAGGGGATGAACACTGAAGCTTTCTTT. Amino acids: CASSGRQGMNTEAFF.

V usage is TRBV11-2 and J usage is TRBJ2-1; D is perhaps TRBD2 (6 bases). This CDR3 spans 15 amino acids. V was clipped by 1 base and J by 4 bases, with 11 bases between them. Germline lookup yields CDR1 SGHAT and CDR2 FQNNGV. The chain's CDR3 is CASSLGLANYNEQFF. In nucleotides, the CDR3 is TGTGCCAGCAGCTTAGGCCTAGCGAATTACAATGAGCAGTTCTTC. The variable domain in full, completed from reference TRBV11-2 and TRBJ2-1, reads EAGVAQSPRYKIIEKRQSVAFWCNPISGHATLYWYQQILGQGPKLLIQFQNNGVVDDSQLPKDRFSAERLKGVDSTLKIQPAKLEDSAVYLCASSLGLANYNEQFFGPGTRLTVL.

The chain is built from TRBV5-1 and TRBJ2-3; TRBD2 matches at 11 bases. The length of the CDR3 is 16 residues. CDR1 is SGHRS and CDR2 is YFSETQ in the germline V gene. With 5 bases clipped from V and 3 bases from J, the junction kept 8 bases outside the gene matches. Written as DNA, the CDR3 is TGCGCCAGCAGACCCGGGACTAGCGGAAAGACAGATACGCAGTATTTT. Translating it yields CASRPGTSGKTDTQYF.

The chain is built from TRBV5-5 and TRBJ1-1; D is undetermined. Trimming stripped 6 bases from V and 0 bases from J, with 15 bases between. Germline V gives CDR1 SGHKS, CDR2 YYEKEE (reference sequence). There are 15 residues in the CDR3. CDR3 sequence reads: CASKVVPPMNTEAFF. In DNA form, the CDR3 reads TGTGCCAGCAAGGTTGTGCCTCCTATGAACACTGAAGCTTTCTTT.

The chain links TRBV25-1 to TRBJ1-2, with 7 positions matching TRBD1. Trimming at V came to 6 bases and at J to 2 bases, leaving 3 bases not matched to a gene. Germline V CDR1 and CDR2: MGHDK, SYGVNS. The CDR3 is 13 residues long. The CDR3 protein is CASSETGNYGYTF. In nucleotides, the CDR3 is TGTGCCAGCAGCGAGACAGGGAACTATGGCTACACCTTC.

V is TRBV7-9 and J is TRBJ1-2, with a possible D match to TRBD1 (6 bases). The V end was cut by 3 bases, the J end by 7 bases, with 15 bases between. The CDR3 runs 14 residues. CDR1 is SEHNR and CDR2 is FQNEAQ in the germline V gene (reference sequence). CDR3 sequence (DNA): TGTGCCAGCAGCTTCCCCACAGGGACTGGTGGCTACACCTTC. Translation gives CASSFPTGTGGYTF.

A word on this clone: Other DNA sequences within the sample encode an identical CDR3. The CDR3 DNA follows: TGTGCCAGCAGCTTAGTAGGTGCGGGCGAGACCCAGTACTTC. Encoded protein: CASSLVGAGETQYF. This chain uses TRBV7-9 with TRBJ2-5; D perhaps matches TRBD2 (5 bases). CDR3 size: 14 residues. Trimming took 1 base from V and 5 from J, leaving 11 bases between them. Germline V gene sequence: CDR1 SEHNR, CDR2 FQNEAQ (reference sequence).

CDR3 sequence: CASSEANTGELFF. The CDR3 DNA follows: TGTGCCAGCAGCGAGGCGAACACCGGGGAGCTGTTTTTT. The chain recombines TRBV9 with TRBJ2-2; D unresolved. Germline V gene sequence: CDR1 SGDLS, CDR2 YYNGEE. The CDR3 runs 13 residues. Deletions cut 3 bases from V and 0 bases from J, with 3 bases between.

This sequence joins TRBV30 and TRBJ2-7, with a weak D call TRBD2 (5 bases). Trimming shortened V by 5 bases and J by 6 bases, and 14 bases separated the two germline ends. Germline-derived CDR1 and CDR2 are GTSNPN and SVGIG (reference sequence). The CDR3 length is 12 residues. CDR3 sequence reads: CAWRGSGVEQYF. The CDR3 region has the DNA TGTGCCTGGCGGGGTTCCGGGGTCGAGCAGTACTTC.

This sequence joins TRBV9 and TRBJ1-4, with D maybe TRBD1 (5 bases). Trimming shortened V by 0 bases and J by 7 bases, and 13 bases separated the two germline ends. The CDR3 covers 15 residues. Germline V CDR1 and CDR2: SGDLS, YYNGEE. As DNA, the CDR3 is TGTGCCAGCAGCGTAGGTAGCCGGCAGGGTGAAAAACTGTTTTTT. The encoded protein is CASSVGSRQGEKLFF.

The chain employs TRBV21-1 and TRBJ2-7; the DNA was not used to check the table's D call, TRBD1. TRBV21-1 is reported as a pseudogene. This CDR3 comprises 13 residues. The CDR3 protein is CASRTPGQGEQYF. Written as DNA, the CDR3 is TGTGCCAGCAGGACCCCGGGACAGGGAGAGCAGTACTTC.

The rearrangement links TRBV11-1 to TRBJ1-1; D might be TRBD1 (5 bases). Trimming pared 7 bases from V and 4 bases from J, leaving 16 bases between. The CDR3 length is 14 residues. The germline CDR1 and CDR2 sequences are SGHAT and FQDESV (reference sequence). DNA for the CDR3: TGTGCCAGCACCCTGGGCGGGGCCGGCACTGAAGCTTTCTTT. This encodes CASTLGGAGTEAFF.

The rearrangement links TRBV7-3 to TRBJ1-1, with 8 bases matching TRBD1. This CDR3 comprises 15 residues. The germline CDR1 and CDR2 sequences are SGHTA and FQGTGA. V gave up 2 bases and J gave up 4 bases; unmatched junction bases: 6. CDR3 loop: CASSLQGAPGTEAFF. The DNA for the CDR3 is TGTGCCAGCAGCTTACAGGGGGCGCCGGGCACTGAAGCTTTCTTT.

The gene calls are TRBV6-6 and TRBJ2-2, with 8 positions matching TRBD1. CDR3 length: 14 amino acids. With 6 bases clipped from V and 1 base from J, the junction kept 1 base outside the gene matches. CDR1 and CDR2 from the germline V gene are MNHNY and SVGAGI (reference sequence). CDR3 nucleotide sequence: TGTGCCAGCAGGGGGACAGGGAACACCGGGGAGCTGTTTTTT. Protein product: CASRGTGNTGELFF.

V and J are TRBV5-1 and TRBJ2-4, with D possibly matching TRBD1 (6 bases). Trimming stripped 0 bases from V and 0 bases from J, with 7 bases between. CDR3 size: 15 residues. CDR1 is SGHRS, CDR2 YFSETQ, per germline. CDR3 sequence (DNA): TGCGCCAGCAGCTTGGGGGGGCCAGCCAAAAACATTCAGTACTTC. This encodes CASSLGGPAKNIQYF.

This clone was seen a handful of times. This chain uses TRBV19 with TRBJ1-2, with 7 bases matching TRBD1. V dropped 5 bases and J dropped 4; count of bases not matched to a gene: 10. This CDR3 region has 15 residues. Germline V gene lookup returns CDR1 LNHDA and CDR2 SQIVND (reference sequence). CDR3 protein: CASSDPDRTSYGYTF. The CDR3 DNA reads TGTGCCAGTAGTGACCCGGACAGGACCTCCTATGGCTACACCTTC.

On this clone: The junction departs from germline at one end; a sequencing error may be responsible. The rearrangement uses TRBV7-7 and TRBJ2-7, with unresolved D. The germline V gene has CDR1 SSHAT and CDR2 FNYEAQ (reference sequence). This CDR3 is 13 amino acids long. The CDR3 sequence is CASSLDFTDEQYF. The DNA for the CDR3 is TGTGCTAGCAGCTTAGATTTCACTGACGAGCAGTACTTC.

This chain connects TRBV30 to TRBJ2-7; D assignment may be TRBD1 or TRBD2 (6 bases each). The CDR3 runs to 14 residues. V lost 5 bases to trimming and J lost 6 bases, with 20 bases between them. Germline CDR1 is GTSNPN and CDR2 is SVGIG (reference sequence). Here the CDR3 reads CAWARGLAGSEQYF. The CDR3 DNA is TGTGCCTGGGCACGGGGGCTTGCCGGGAGCGAGCAGTACTTC.

The chain uses TRBV2 and TRBJ1-2, with TRBD1 matching 7 bases. The CDR3 covers 15 residues. The V gene end was trimmed by 6 bases and the J gene end by 8 bases; junction bases not matched to a gene: 15. Germline-derived CDR1 and CDR2 are SNHLY and FYNNEI. The CDR3 nucleotides read TGTGCCAGCAGGAGGGGACCTGAGGGGGCGAGAGGCTACACCTTC. Translated, it gives CASRRGPEGARGYTF.

V gene TRBV7-3 combines with J gene TRBJ1-3, with a weak D call TRBD1 (5 bases). Trimming left V 4 bases short and J 3 bases short, with 13 bases between. Per germline, CDR1 SGHTA and CDR2 FQGTGA. The CDR3 consists of 15 residues. CDR3 sequence: CASSSDGAIGNTIYF. The CDR3 bases are TGTGCCAGCAGCTCCGACGGGGCGATTGGAAACACCATATATTTT.

The J gene is TRBJ2-3, the V gene TRBV7-7; 9 nucleotides align to TRBD2. The germline CDR1 and CDR2 sequences are SSHAT and FNYEAQ (reference sequence). The CDR3 sequence is 13 residues long. Here the CDR3 reads CASAGGAGDTQYF. For the CDR3, the DNA is TGTGCTAGCGCGGGGGGGGCTGGAGATACGCAGTATTTT.

In nucleotides, the CDR3 is TGTGCCAGCAGCTCCACCGGGACAGGGAAGGGGACTGAAGCTTTCTTT. This sequence encodes CASSSTGTGKGTEAFF. The rearrangement uses TRBV7-2 and TRBJ1-1; 9 nucleotides line up with TRBD1. The V gene end was trimmed by 4 bases and the J gene end by 5 bases; junction bases not matched to a gene: 11. The CDR3 has 16 residues. The germline gives CDR1 SGHTA, CDR2 FQGNSA.

The CDR3: CASSWDLALTEAFF. DNA for the CDR3: TGTGCCAGCAGTTGGGACCTGGCACTCACTGAAGCTTTCTTT. This sequence joins TRBV7-6 and TRBJ1-1, with D tentatively TRBD1 (5 bases). Germline V gene sequence: CDR1 SGHVS, CDR2 FNYEAQ. The ends were cut back, 6 bases at V and 4 bases at J, with 15 bases in the middle. CDR3 length: 14 residues.

The V call is TRBV10-3, the J call TRBJ1-6; D is perhaps TRBD1 (6 bases). Germline V lookup: CDR1 ENHRY, CDR2 SYGVKD. V dropped 4 bases and J dropped 9 bases, with 19 bases sitting between them. The CDR3 runs 16 residues. DNA for the CDR3: TGTGCCATCAGTGCCACCAGGGGTGACCAGGGTTCACCCCTCCACTTT. Its translation: CAISATRGDQGSPLHF.

This clone was observed a handful of times. The chain combines TRBV14 with TRBJ2-3; possible D gene TRBD2, 5 bases. The V gene lost 1 base and the J gene lost 10 bases, with 6 bases spanning the gap. The germline V gene encodes CDR1 SGHDN and CDR2 FVKESK. The CDR3 is 11 residues long. The CDR3 spells CASSQVGAQYF. As DNA, the CDR3 is TGTGCCAGCAGCCAAGTCGGGGCGCAGTATTTT.